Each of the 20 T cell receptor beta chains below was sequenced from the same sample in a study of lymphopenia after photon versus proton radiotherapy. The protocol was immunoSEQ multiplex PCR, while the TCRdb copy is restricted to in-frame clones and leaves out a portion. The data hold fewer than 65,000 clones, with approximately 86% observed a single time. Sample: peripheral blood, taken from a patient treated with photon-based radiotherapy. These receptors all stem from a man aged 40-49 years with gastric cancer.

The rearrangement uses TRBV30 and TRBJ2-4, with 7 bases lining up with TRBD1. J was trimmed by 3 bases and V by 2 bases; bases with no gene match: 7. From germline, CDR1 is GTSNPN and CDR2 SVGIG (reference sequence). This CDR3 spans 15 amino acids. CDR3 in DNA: TGTGCCTGGAGTAGGGACAGCGATGGCAAAAACATTCAGTACTTC. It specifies CAWSRDSDGKNIQYF.

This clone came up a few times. The CDR3 protein is CAWSVGQGGNQPQHF. The DNA of the CDR3 is TGTGCCTGGAGTGTGGGACAGGGGGGCAATCAGCCCCAGCATTTT. The V call is TRBV30, the J call TRBJ1-5, with 11 positions matching TRBD1. This CDR3 is built from 15 residues. The V and J ends lost 0 bases and 2 bases, in that order; junction bases with no gene match: 0. CDR1 is GTSNPN and CDR2 is SVGIG in the germline V gene (reference sequence).

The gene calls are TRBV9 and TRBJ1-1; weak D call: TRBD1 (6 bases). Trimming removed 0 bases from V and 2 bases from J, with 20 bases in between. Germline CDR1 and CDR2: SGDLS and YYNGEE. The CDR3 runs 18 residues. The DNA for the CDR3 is TGTGCCAGCAGCGTAGTTCCGGGGGCAGGGCAACAAAACACTGAAGCTTTCTTT. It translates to CASSVVPGAGQQNTEAFF.

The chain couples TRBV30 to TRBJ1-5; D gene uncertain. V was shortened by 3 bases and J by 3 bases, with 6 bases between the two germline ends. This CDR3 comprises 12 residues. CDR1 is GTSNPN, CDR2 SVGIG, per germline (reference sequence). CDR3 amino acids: CAWSRLNQPQHF. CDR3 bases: TGTGCCTGGAGCCGTCTCAATCAGCCCCAGCATTTT.

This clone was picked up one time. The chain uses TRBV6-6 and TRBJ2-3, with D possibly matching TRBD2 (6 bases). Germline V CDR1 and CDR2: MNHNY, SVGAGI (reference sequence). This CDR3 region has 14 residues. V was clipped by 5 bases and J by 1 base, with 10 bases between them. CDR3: CASSRTMRTDTQYF. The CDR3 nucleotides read TGTGCCAGCAGTCGGACTATGCGCACAGATACGCAGTATTTT.

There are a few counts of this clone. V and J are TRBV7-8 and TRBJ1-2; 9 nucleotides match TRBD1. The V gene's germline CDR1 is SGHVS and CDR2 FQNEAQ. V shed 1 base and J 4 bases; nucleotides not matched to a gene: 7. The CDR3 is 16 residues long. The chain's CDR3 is CASSLVSRTGAYGYTF. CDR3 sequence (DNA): TGTGCCAGCAGCTTAGTGTCCCGGACAGGGGCCTATGGCTACACCTTC.

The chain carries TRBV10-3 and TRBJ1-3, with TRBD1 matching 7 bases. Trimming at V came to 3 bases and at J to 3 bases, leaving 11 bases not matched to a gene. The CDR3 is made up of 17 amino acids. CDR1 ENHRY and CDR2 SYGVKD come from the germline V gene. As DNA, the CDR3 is TGTGCCATCAGTGAAAGGGAGACAGGGAACATTGGAAACACCATATATTTT. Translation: CAISERETGNIGNTIYF.

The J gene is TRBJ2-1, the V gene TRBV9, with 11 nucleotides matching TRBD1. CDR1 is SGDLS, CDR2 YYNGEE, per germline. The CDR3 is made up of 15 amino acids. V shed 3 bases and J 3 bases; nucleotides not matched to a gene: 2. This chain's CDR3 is CASSAGQGVYNEQFF. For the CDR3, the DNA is TGTGCCAGCAGCGCGGGACAGGGGGTCTACAATGAGCAGTTCTTC.

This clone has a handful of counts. The CDR3 loop is CASSDSHSGANVLTF. CDR3 nucleotide sequence: TGTGCCAGCAGTGACTCACACTCTGGGGCCAACGTCCTGACTTTC. The V and J genes are TRBV6-4 and TRBJ2-6; D is unclear. V was cut by 0 bases and J by 0 bases, with 3 bases left in between. The CDR3 has 15 amino acids. CDR1 MRHNA and CDR2 SNTAGT come from the germline V gene.

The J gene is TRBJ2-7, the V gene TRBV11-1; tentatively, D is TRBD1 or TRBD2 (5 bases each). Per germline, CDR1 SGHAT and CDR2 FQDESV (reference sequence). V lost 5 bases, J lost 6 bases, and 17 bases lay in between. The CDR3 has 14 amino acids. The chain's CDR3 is CASSLDGDLGEQYF. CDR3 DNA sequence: TGTGCCAGCAGCCTTGACGGGGACCTAGGCGAGCAGTACTTC. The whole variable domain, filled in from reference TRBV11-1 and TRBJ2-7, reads EAEVAQSPRYKITEKSQAVAFWCDPISGHATLYWYRQILGQGPELLVQFQDESVVDDSQLPKDRFSAERLKGVDSTLKIQPAELGDSAMYLCASSLDGDLGEQYFGPGTRLTVT.

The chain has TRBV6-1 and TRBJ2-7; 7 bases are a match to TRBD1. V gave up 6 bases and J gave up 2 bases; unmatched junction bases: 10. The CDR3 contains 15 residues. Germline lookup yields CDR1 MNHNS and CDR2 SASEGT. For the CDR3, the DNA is TGTGCCAGCAGCCCTGGACAGGCTAGTCCCTACGAGCAGTACTTC. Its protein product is CASSPGQASPYEQYF.

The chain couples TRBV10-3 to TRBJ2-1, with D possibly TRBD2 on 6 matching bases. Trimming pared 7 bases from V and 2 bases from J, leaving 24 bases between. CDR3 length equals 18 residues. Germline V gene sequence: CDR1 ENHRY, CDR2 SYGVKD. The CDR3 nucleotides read TGTGCCATCACTCCAAGGGGCGGGACGAAGCGAGCCTACAATGAGCAGTTCTTC. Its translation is CAITPRGGTKRAYNEQFF.

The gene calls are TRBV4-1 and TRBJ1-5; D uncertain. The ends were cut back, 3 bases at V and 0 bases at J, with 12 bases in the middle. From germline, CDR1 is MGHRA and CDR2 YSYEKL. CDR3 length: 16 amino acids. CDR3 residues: CASSHPGRDSNQPQHF. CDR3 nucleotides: TGCGCCAGCAGCCATCCCGGAAGGGATAGCAATCAGCCCCAGCATTTT.

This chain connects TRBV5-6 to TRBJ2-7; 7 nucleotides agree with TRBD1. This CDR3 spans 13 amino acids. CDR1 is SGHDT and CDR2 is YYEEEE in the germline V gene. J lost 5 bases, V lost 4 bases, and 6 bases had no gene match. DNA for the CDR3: TGTGCCAGCAGCCCCTGGACAGGCCACGAGCAGTACTTC. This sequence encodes CASSPWTGHEQYF.

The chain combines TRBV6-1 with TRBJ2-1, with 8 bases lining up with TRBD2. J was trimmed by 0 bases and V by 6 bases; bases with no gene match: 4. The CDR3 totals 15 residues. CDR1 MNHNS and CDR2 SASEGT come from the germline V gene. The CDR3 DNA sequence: TGTGCCAGCAGGATAGCGGGGAACTCCTACAATGAGCAGTTCTTC. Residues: CASRIAGNSYNEQFF.

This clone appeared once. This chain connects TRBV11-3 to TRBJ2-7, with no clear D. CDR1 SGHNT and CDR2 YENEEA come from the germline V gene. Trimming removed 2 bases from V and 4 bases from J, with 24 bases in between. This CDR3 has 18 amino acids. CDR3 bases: TGTGCCAGCAGCTTATTGTGTGAACTTCTCCCCCCTGGGTACGAGCAGTACTTC. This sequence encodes CASSLLCELLPPGYEQYF.

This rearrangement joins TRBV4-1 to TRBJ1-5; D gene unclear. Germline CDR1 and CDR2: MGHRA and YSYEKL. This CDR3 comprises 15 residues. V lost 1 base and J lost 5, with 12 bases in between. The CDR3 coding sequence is TGCGCCAGCAGCCAAGGGCAGAGCCTAGATCAGCCCCAGCATTTT. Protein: CASSQGQSLDQPQHF.

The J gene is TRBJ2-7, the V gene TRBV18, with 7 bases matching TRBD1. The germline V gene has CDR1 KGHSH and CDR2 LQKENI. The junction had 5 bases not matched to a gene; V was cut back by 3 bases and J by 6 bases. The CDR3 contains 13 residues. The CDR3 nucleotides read TGTGCCAGCTCACCCGGGACAGTCCGCGAGCAGTACTTC. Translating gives CASSPGTVREQYF.

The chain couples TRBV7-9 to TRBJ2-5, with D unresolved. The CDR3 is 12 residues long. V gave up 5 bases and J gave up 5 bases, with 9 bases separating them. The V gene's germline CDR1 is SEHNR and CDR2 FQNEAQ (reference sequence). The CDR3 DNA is TGTGCCAGCAGCCCCGTTAGCGAGACCCAGTACTTC. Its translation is CASSPVSETQYF.

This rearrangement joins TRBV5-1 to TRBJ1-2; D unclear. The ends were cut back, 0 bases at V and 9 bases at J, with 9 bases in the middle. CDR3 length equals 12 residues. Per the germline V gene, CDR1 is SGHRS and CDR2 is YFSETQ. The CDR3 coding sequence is TGCGCCAGCAGCTTGGATCGCAGTAGCTACACCTTC. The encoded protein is CASSLDRSSYTF.